A single sample gave rise to the 5 T cell receptor beta chains below, sequenced in a study of blood T cell repertoires in COVID-19. The protocol was immunoSEQ multiplex PCR, while the TCRdb copy is restricted to in-frame clones and leaves out a portion. This sample yields approximately 220,000 clones, of which around 86% are seen a single time; 4.4% belongs to the top ten. The sequencing sample was made of peripheral blood. The receptors come from a man between 45 and 60 years old with acute or convalescent COVID-19.

The chain links TRBV6-6 to TRBJ1-1; the D gene is possibly TRBD1 (5 bases). CDR3 length: 14 amino acids. The ends were cut back, 1 base at V and 5 bases at J, with 11 bases in the middle. CDR1 and CDR2 (germline): MNHNY, SVGAGI (reference sequence). The CDR3 region is CASSYWFGGTEAFF. The CDR3 DNA sequence: TGTGCCAGCAGTTACTGGTTCGGGGGGACTGAAGCTTTCTTT.

The chain has TRBV7-9 and TRBJ1-2; no clear D gene. The CDR3 length is 15 residues. The V gene lost 5 bases and the J gene lost 2 bases, with 15 bases spanning the gap. CDR1 is SEHNR, CDR2 FQNEAQ, per germline (reference sequence). The CDR3 coding sequence is TGTGCCAGCAGCCCGAAAACCCCAGTGAACTATGGCTACACCTTC. Translated, it gives CASSPKTPVNYGYTF.

The genes are TRBV3-1 (or the pseudogene TRBV3-2) and TRBJ1-2; D uncertain. This CDR3 is built from 15 residues. Germline V gene sequence: CDR1 LGHDT, CDR2 YNNKEL (reference sequence). Trimming removed 0 bases from V and 4 bases from J, with 12 bases in between. The CDR3 spells CASSQELSGFYGYTF. The CDR3 region has the DNA TGTGCCAGCAGCCAAGAGTTATCGGGTTTCTATGGCTACACCTTC.

This clone was picked up a small number of times. Distinct nucleotide sequences in the sample also encode this CDR3. The chain joins TRBV6-5 to TRBJ1-2, with 8 bases identical to TRBD1. V lost 5 bases and J lost 8; bases outside the gene matches: 7. Germline V gene data show CDR1 as MNHEY and CDR2 as SVGAGI. This CDR3 contains 13 residues. This CDR3 reads CASSRTGRGGYTF. In nucleotides, the CDR3 is TGTGCCAGCAGTCGGACAGGGAGGGGGGGCTACACCTTC.

The rearrangement links TRBV2 to TRBJ1-3; 8 nucleotides align to TRBD1. The CDR3 extends over 13 amino acids. Per the germline V gene, CDR1 is SNHLY and CDR2 is FYNNEI. The trim removed 3 bases at V and 15 bases at J, leaving 10 bases unmatched. CDR3 protein: CASSDRTGKHPYF. CDR3 in DNA: TGTGCCAGCAGTGACAGGACAGGGAAACACCCATATTTT.